The rows below give T cell receptor beta chains drawn from one sample of a study of blood T cell repertoires in COVID-19. Assay: immunoSEQ multiplex PCR; the TCRdb copy retains only in-frame clones and omits some. Of about 85,000 clones in the sample, almost 85% were seen once. The sequencing input was peripheral blood. The source of these receptors is a woman older than 75 with acute or convalescent COVID-19. CDR3s include the opening cysteine and the closing phenylalanine or tryptophan. The D gene is left open where the match is weak. The size field is filled for only some rows; it gives once, few, many or a size class.

TRBJ2-3	TRBV3-1/TRBV3-2	NA	NA	CASSPSGGGLFTDTQYF
TRBJ1-2	TRBV11-2	TRBD1	NA	CASSTGQLAFNYGYIF
TRBJ2-3	TRBV27	NA	NA	CASSPGGRDTQYF
TRBJ2-7	TRBV20-1	NA	NA	CSASGGSSYEQYF
TRBJ2-1	TRBV3-1/TRBV3-2	TRBD2	few	CASSRVGGGNEQFF
TRBJ1-2	TRBV4-2	TRBD1	NA	CASSQPGTGDYGYTF
TRBJ2-5	TRBV6-4	TRBD1	NA	CASRARDRDGETQYF
TRBJ1-2	TRBV5-4	NA	NA	CASSLGTPSSYGYTF
TRBJ2-4	TRBV7-2	NA	NA	CASSSTRGNIQYF
TRBJ2-1	TRBV5-1	TRBD1	NA	CASSSTGGTASYNEQFF
TRBJ1-1	TRBV7-9	TRBD1	NA	CASRSTGGNTEAFF
TRBJ2-1	TRBV19	NA	NA	CARPPWPSYNEQFF
TRBJ1-2	TRBV6-1	NA	few	CASSEWGGDYGYTF
TRBJ1-2	TRBV3-1/TRBV3-2	NA	NA	CASSPFDSYGYTF
TRBJ2-7	TRBV4-1	TRBD2	few	CASSPSGLAASYEQYF
TRBJ2-2	TRBV2	TRBD2	NA	CASSDLAVTGELFF
TRBJ2-3	TRBV18	TRBD2	NA	CASSPQLAGATDTQYF
TRBJ2-3	TRBV5-1	NA	NA	CASSSGSDTQYF
TRBJ2-1	TRBV5-1	NA	NA	CASSFSLPGEQFF
TRBJ2-1	TRBV20-1	NA	NA	CSAGGVNEQFF
TRBJ2-1	TRBV6-5	NA	NA	CASSAVYGEQFF
TRBJ2-5	TRBV12-3/TRBV12-4	NA	NA	CASSLGSQETQYF
TRBJ2-3	TRBV12-3/TRBV12-4	NA	NA	CASSLALADTQYF
TRBJ2-3	TRBV5-5	NA	once	CASIKDQRDTQYF
TRBJ2-1	TRBV29-1	NA	NA	CSVAGRLNEQFF
TRBJ2-3	TRBV5-1	TRBD2	NA	CASSLPRGDQADTQYF
TRBJ2-1	TRBV18	NA	NA	CASSPRGTNEQFF
TRBJ2-2	TRBV2	NA	NA	CASTTRYTGELFF
TRBJ2-7	TRBV11-2	NA	once	CASSPTGPPDEQYF
TRBJ2-5	TRBV7-8	NA	NA	CASSLVSGETQYF
TRBJ2-1	TRBV6-5	NA	once	CASSYKGEPYNEQFF
TRBJ2-3	TRBV7-9	NA	NA	CASSSTSRFTDTQYF
TRBJ1-2	TRBV7-9	TRBD1	NA	CASSPGTGYLGTF
TRBJ2-1	TRBV9	NA	NA	CASSVGGRGQFDEQFF
TRBJ1-2	TRBV5-4	NA	NA	CASTTAGDYGYTF
TRBJ2-1	TRBV20-1	NA	NA	CSASKSSGNEQFF
TRBJ1-6	TRBV6-1	TRBD1	NA	CASSEDRSFLPLHF
TRBJ1-5	TRBV6-5	NA	NA	CASSYSSTGYQPQHF
TRBJ2-7	TRBV2	NA	NA	CASSGGGPGEQYF
TRBJ2-1	TRBV9	NA	NA	CASSVGMGRVYNEQFF
TRBJ2-2	TRBV5-6	NA	NA	CASSLRLAGAGELFF
TRBJ2-5	TRBV6-1	NA	NA	CASSEERTGRRRTQYF
TRBJ2-7	TRBV6-5	TRBD2	NA	CASTRLAGVGEQYF
TRBJ1-2	TRBV10-2	TRBD1	NA	CASSPDRGGGYTF
TRBJ1-1	TRBV2	TRBD1	NA	CASRRQGANTEAFF
TRBJ2-7	TRBV11-2	TRBD2	NA	CASSLAGEVHEQYF
TRBJ1-4	TRBV5-1	TRBD1	NA	CASSLAPQGILNEKLFF
TRBJ2-1	TRBV3-1/TRBV3-2	TRBD2	few	CASSQAGGRQFF
TRBJ1-4	TRBV5-4	NA	once	CASSLAADQREKLFF
TRBJ2-1	TRBV19	NA	once	CASSTLLRLRGPGVEQFF
TRBJ1-4	TRBV3-1/TRBV3-2	TRBD1	NA	CASSQELQGGGDEKLFF
TRBJ2-1	TRBV19	TRBD1	NA	CASSMDNVGQEQFF
TRBJ1-1	TRBV19	TRBD1	NA	CASSIPKRGLSNTEAFF